Here is one T cell receptor (beta chain) with its context. Its target antigen remains unknown. It has no much larger one-base neighbor in the sample; base qualities were not kept. V gives up 0 bases and J gives up 0 bases, and the segment between their germline ends measures 10 bases. CDR1 and CDR2, per the germline V gene, are SGHRS and YFSETQ. The CDR3 numbers 16 residues from cysteine through phenylalanine. The retained sequence is limited to the CDR3, 48 bases, with the frame set at the first base. The data stem from a study of siplizumab effects on memory and regulatory T cells (dated by TCRdb to the late 2010s). In terms of the full investigation: The effect of the anti-CD2 antibody siplizumab on alloreactive T-cell subsets was examined in allogeneic mixed lymphocyte reactions constructed from human PBMCs.

General conclusions and limits of the study: Siplizumab significantly lowered the cumulative frequency of alloreactive sequences that could be traced to unstimulated CD4+ memory T cells. Among mappable alloreactive CD4+ clones, an average Treg-derived fraction of 68.8% was observed with siplizumab, compared with about 25% in control reactions. Greater diversity appeared to be present in unstimulated naive T cells than in memory T cells, and a substantial contribution to the alloresponse seemed to be made by naive cells. Roughly 80-97% of proliferating CD4+ or CD8+ clones could not be assigned a naive or memory phenotype. Because sequences at frequencies below about 10^-5 were poorly captured, only a minor fraction of alloreactive clones could be mapped back to unstimulated subsets. Whether proliferating Tregs from siplizumab cultures were suppressive was not functionally confirmed.

Receptor libraries were prepared by the immunoSEQ multiplex PCR assay. Approximately 100,000 TCR templates per sample were assayed on the deep sequencing platform. Genomic DNA extracted from sorted T cells was the material used for TCRbeta CDR3 sequencing. Per the source publication's procedure: The R programming language was used for clonal analysis of TCRbeta CDR3 data. Comparing unstimulated samples against CFSE-low samples taken after the reaction was how alloreactive CD4+ and CD8+ clones were defined. Regulatory or non-regulatory origin of alloreactive CD4+ clones was assigned by matching sequences to the sorted unstimulated Treg and non-Treg repertoires. What TCRdb holds here is the immuneACCESS table cut down to in-frame rearrangements. Part of the clones is not present; checked against another copy, under half of the missing clones reflect an unresolved V gene, and the others are unexplained. That table furnishes V, J and clone size, whereas the DNA furnished D and trimming. The sample table records around 100,000 clones; around 90% of these occur just once. The top ten clones comprise about 0.15% of the sample.

Sorted unstimulated T cells and proliferating T cells recovered from mixed lymphocyte reactions were subjected to TCRbeta CDR3 sequencing. Fresh whole blood from some eleven HLA-typed healthy donors was used to isolate PBMCs. This receptor chain uses TRBV5-1 and TRBJ1-3; no D gene call is confident. Sequencing was done on a sample of CD4+ T cells sorted from blood. The TCR sequence derives from a human donor in good health. The CDR3 is CASSLASSSSGNTIYF. The DNA sequence is given as TGCGCCAGCAGCTTGGCATCGTCGAGCTCTGGAAACACCATATATTTT.